The present T cell receptor beta chain was sequenced within a study of cytomegalovirus exposure and HLA in healthy donors. Study as a whole: Early released data comprised 80 million to 100 million unique TCRs from HLA-typed donors.

This clone was found once. CDR1 and CDR2 from the germline V gene are SGHKS and YYEKEE (reference sequence). V lost 0 bases to trimming and J lost 14 bases; unmatched junction nucleotides: 5. The CDR3 spans 13 residues. PCR employed 60 Vbeta and 13 Jbeta primers. In the authors' workflow: The count from a later analysis was some 81 million unique TCR beta chains, around 10 million of them shared. Measured with immunoSEQ multiplex PCR; TCRdb has only the in-frame clones, and not every one. That table is the source of V, J and clone size, and D and trimming were worked out from the DNA. The table lists roughly 110,000 clones, 65% to 85% of them singletons.

This receptor was obtained from a man younger than 35 in good health and CMV-seronegative. Material for sequencing was PBMCs. The V gene is TRBV5-5, the J gene TRBJ2-1, with 10 bases lining up with TRBD1. The CDR3 region has the DNA TGTGCCAGCAGCTTGGCGGGACAGGGGTTAGAGTTCTTC. Amino acid sequence: CASSLAGQGLEFF.